This passage covers 9 T cell receptor beta chains from one sample sequenced in a study of blood T cell repertoires in COVID-19. Repertoires were generated with immunoSEQ multiplex PCR, while TCRdb's copy carries only in-frame clones and drops some. Among about 74,000 clones listed, 88% were seen once. Material: peripheral blood. The source is a man in his 70s with active or convalescent COVID-19.

This clone appeared once. The chain links TRBV20-1 to TRBJ2-3, with 7 nucleotides matching TRBD2. V shed 3 bases and J 5 bases; nucleotides not matched to a gene: 11. The CDR3 is 15 residues long. Germline CDR1 and CDR2: DFQATT and SNEGSKA (reference sequence). In DNA, the CDR3 is TGCAGTGCTAGTGAGCGGGAACCGTTTGGAGATACGCAGTATTTT. Translating gives CSASEREPFGDTQYF.

The CDR3 loop is CATPGHYFYEQYF. The CDR3 coding sequence is TGTGCCACGCCGGGACACTACTTCTACGAGCAGTACTTC. This chain links TRBV7-9 with TRBJ2-7; possibly TRBD1 for D (6 bases). This CDR3 contains 13 residues. Trimming pared 10 bases from V and 3 bases from J, leaving 16 bases between. Germline V gives CDR1 SEHNR, CDR2 FQNEAQ (reference sequence). The full variable domain, in which reference TRBV7-9 and TRBJ2-7 provide the parts outside the CDR3, is DTGVSQNPRHKITKRGQNVTFRCDPISEHNRLYWYRQTLGQGPEFLTYFQNEAQLEKSRLLSDRFSAERPKGSFSTLEIQRTEQGDSAMYLCATPGHYFYEQYFGPGTRLTVT.

The rearrangement links TRBV10-3 to TRBJ1-3; maybe TRBD1 (5 bases). This CDR3 comprises 17 residues. Trimming left V 4 bases short and J 3 bases short, with 19 bases between. Germline V gene sequence: CDR1 ENHRY, CDR2 SYGVKD. The CDR3 nucleotides read TGTGCCATCAGTGGGCCGGGACTTTTAAACGATGGAAACACCATATATTTT. Its protein is CAISGPGLLNDGNTIYF.

This rearrangement joins TRBV4-1 to TRBJ2-3; TRBD2 matches at 7 bases. The ends lost 1 base at V and 2 bases at J; junction bases unmatched: 15. The germline CDR1 and CDR2 sequences are MGHRA and YSYEKL. CDR3 length equals 19 residues. The CDR3 is CASSQAVPTSALPTDTQYF. The CDR3 DNA is TGCGCCAGCAGCCAAGCAGTCCCCACTAGCGCCCTACCCACAGATACGCAGTATTTT.

V is TRBV18 and J is TRBJ2-1, with a tentative D call TRBD2 (5 bases). Trimming took off 5 bases at V and 9 bases at J, with 20 bases between the two ends. The CDR3 totals 15 residues. Germline V CDR1 and CDR2: KGHSH, LQKENI. The CDR3 region has the DNA TGTGCCAGCTCAAATCGGGGTTTTCCTACGGGTGAGCAGTTCTTC. Translation gives CASSNRGFPTGEQFF.

The chain recombines TRBV6-6 with TRBJ1-1, with D uncertain. The CDR3 spans 15 residues. Germline values: CDR1 MNHNY, CDR2 SVGAGI (reference sequence). Trimming removed 0 bases from V and 3 bases from J, with 11 bases in between. The CDR3 DNA reads TGTGCCAGCAGTTACTCGTACGAGGTCTACACTGAAGCTTTCTTT. Its protein product is CASSYSYEVYTEAFF.

This clone was picked up one time. The CDR3 loop is CASSRTSGGPSTDTQYF. CDR3 sequence (DNA): TGTGCCAGCAGTAGGACTAGCGGGGGGCCTAGCACAGATACGCAGTATTTT. The chain is built from TRBV2 and TRBJ2-3, with TRBD2 matching over 14 bases. J lost 0 bases, V lost 5 bases, and 4 bases had no gene match. Germline V gene lookup returns CDR1 SNHLY and CDR2 FYNNEI. This CDR3 has 17 residues.

The CDR3 sequence: CASSSGFGQVNTEAFF. The CDR3 DNA is TGTGCCAGCAGCTCCGGTTTTGGACAGGTGAACACTGAAGCTTTCTTT. The chain joins TRBV7-2 to TRBJ1-1, with 7 bases fitting TRBD1. The junction had 8 bases not matched to a gene; V was cut back by 4 bases and J by 0 bases. The germline CDR1 and CDR2 sequences are SGHTA and FQGNSA. CDR3 length equals 16 residues. Drawing the rest from reference TRBV7-2 and TRBJ1-1, the complete variable domain is GAGVSQSPSNKVTEKGKDVELRCDPISGHTALYWYRQSLGQGLEFLIYFQGNSAPDKSGLPSDRFSAERTGGSVSTLTIQRTQQEDSAVYLCASSSGFGQVNTEAFFGQGTRLTVV.

This clone was counted a few times. This sequence joins TRBV2 and TRBJ1-4; no clear D gene. Germline V gene data show CDR1 as SNHLY and CDR2 as FYNNEI. V was clipped by 3 bases and J by 4 bases, with 9 bases between them. The CDR3 totals 14 residues. This CDR3 reads CASSDARFNEKLFF. The CDR3 DNA follows: TGTGCCAGCAGTGACGCCAGGTTTAATGAAAAACTGTTTTTT.